These 3 T cell receptor beta chains were all obtained from the same sample, sequenced in a study of cytomegalovirus exposure and HLA in healthy donors. 60 Vbeta and 13 Jbeta primers were used in PCR. Assay used: immunoSEQ multiplex PCR; TCRdb lists only in-frame clones, some missing. This sample yields about 170,000 clones, of which 62% are seen a single time; under 3% belongs to the top ten. Sequencing was performed on PBMCs. These receptors originate from a man aged 35 to 55 in good health and CMV-seronegative.

V and J are TRBV7-6 and TRBJ2-3; 9 bases line up with TRBD2. The junction had 3 bases not matched to a gene; V was cut back by 2 bases and J by 0 bases. CDR1 SGHVS and CDR2 FNYEAQ come from the germline V gene. CDR3 length: 16 amino acids. CDR3 region: CASSLFSGGSTDTQYF. Written as DNA, the CDR3 is TGTGCCAGCAGCTTATTTAGCGGGGGAAGCACAGATACGCAGTATTTT.

A few counts support this clone. The chain joins TRBV6-4 to TRBJ1-4, with 12 bases identical to TRBD1. CDR3 size: 14 residues. V was clipped by 8 bases and J by 8 bases; unmatched bases: 6. Germline CDR1 is MRHNA and CDR2 is SNTAGT. Here the CDR3 reads CASGTGTGGEKLFF. The CDR3 nucleotides read TGTGCCAGCGGAACCGGGACAGGGGGCGAAAAACTGTTTTTT.

Only a few counts were recorded for this clone. The chain joins TRBV6-1 to TRBJ2-3, with 9 bases matching TRBD1. Trimming cost V 4 bases and J 1 base; bases outside gene matches: 6. CDR1 and CDR2 (germline): MNHNS, SASEGT. The CDR3 is 16 residues long. In nucleotides, the CDR3 is TGTGCCAGCAGTGGAGGACAGGGGCGAGGCACAGATACGCAGTATTTT. It codes for CASSGGQGRGTDTQYF.